The entry below describes one T cell receptor beta chain. The specificity of this receptor is unknown. No per-base quality is available; no much larger clone lies one base away. TCRbeta CDR3 regions were amplified from genomic DNA using the immunoSEQ Assay, a bias-controlled multiplex PCR. The authors' analysis ran thus. Nucleated cell counts per sample were estimated from amplification of reference gene primers within the assay. To quantify the absolute abundance of each unique TCRbeta CDR3 rearrangement, sequence reads were collapsed and filtered. For each sample, productive Simpson clonality was calculated as the square root of Simpson's diversity index across productive rearrangements. Drawn from immuneACCESS, this table holds only the in-frame rearrangements with V and J called that TCRdb kept. Clones are partly lost; checked studies trace under half to an unresolved V gene and leave the rest unexplained. From that table come the V and J calls and clone size; the DNA was used to work out D and trimming. The sample data list roughly 250,000 clones, and about four fifths of these were observed just once. The ten largest clones add up to approximately 4.5% of the sample.

The collaborating institutions used their own protocols to collect whole blood in K2EDTA tubes. Collaborator samples were shipped for TCRbeta analysis as frozen whole blood, isolated PBMCs, or DNA extracted from either sample type. The source of the sample is a study of blood T cell repertoires in COVID-19 (dated by TCRdb to 2018 to 2020). About the full investigation: Samples from collaborators originated in the United States, Italy and Spain and spanned both the acute and convalescent phases of COVID-19. The repertoires were released in a freely available public database intended as a resource for research on the immune response to SARS-CoV-2. Where HLA class I and class II types were available, the types were taken from metadata supplied by the sample provider, not from assay-based typing. Subjects who had been exposed to COVID-19, were actively infected with it, or had recovered from it provided the deeply sampled blood TCRbeta repertoires that made up the dataset. The material from the prospective study consisted of cDNA or gDNA derived from T cells, B-cell-depleted T cells, or PBMCs. The sample metadata nearly always contained a de-identified subject ID, COVID-19 status, age in years and sex. The samples were drawn from the first 160 participants of the ongoing ImmuneRACE study and from 950 to 1,500 subjects provided by 6 global collaborators.

V gives up 3 bases and J gives up 4 bases, and the segment between their germline ends measures 10 bases. Based on the germline V gene (reference sequence), the CDR1 and CDR2 sequences are LGHDT and YNNKEL. The CDR3 sequence holds 14 residues, the cysteine and phenylalanine included. Only the CDR3 part of the read is kept: 42 bases, read in frame from the first base. The investigation overall reported the following: The amount of clinical and demographic metadata varied by source and participant and was provided uncurated.

Source material: peripheral blood. The sequence is built from TRBV3-1 (or the pseudogene TRBV3-2) and TRBJ1-3; the D gene is possibly TRBD1, with 6 bases matching. This clonotype was obtained from a woman between 65 and 79 years old with acute or convalescent COVID-19. This receptor carries the CDR3 CASSHTGTGNTIYF. The DNA sequence is as follows: TGTGCCAGCAGCCACACAGGGACGGGAAACACCATATATTTT.